This section outlines one T cell receptor beta chain sequence together with its context. Participant-given clinical history determined each cohort assignment. Recovered participants had two consecutive negative NP/OP PCR tests, healthcare professional clearance, or symptom resolution. This CDR3 is 13 amino acids long. Germline-derived CDR1 and CDR2 are SNHLY and FYNNEI. The junction had 7 bases not matched to a gene; V was cut back by 7 bases and J by 6 bases. The sample originates from a study of blood T cell repertoires in COVID-19. Original methodology: Amplification from reference gene primers served as the basis for estimated nucleated cell counts. Sequencing used immunoSEQ multiplex PCR; TCRdb keeps in-frame clones, though not all of them. The V and J calls and clone size were taken over from that table, and D and trimming were inferred from the DNA. The table lists about 310,000 clones, approximately 86% of them singletons.

The specimen was PBMCs or T cells enriched from blood (not recorded which). The receptor comes from a woman aged 18-29 years who had recovered from COVID-19. This sequence joins TRBV2 and TRBJ2-7, with 9 bases matching TRBD1. The CDR3 is CASTRDRAGEQYF. CDR3 sequence (DNA): TGTGCCAGCACGCGGGACAGGGCCGGCGAGCAGTACTTC.